The 15 T cell receptor beta chains below were found in one sample sequenced in a study of T cell responses to AZD1222 COVID-19 vaccine. Here immunoSEQ multiplex PCR was the method, and the copy in TCRdb shows in-frame clones only, minus some. The sample lists about 160,000 clones; about 91% were seen once. The sequenced sample was peripheral blood, obtained on day 0 of AZD1222 vaccination. Receptors originate from an adult in good health.

This chain uses TRBV30 with TRBJ2-7, with D tentatively TRBD1 or TRBD2 (5 bases each). The CDR3 contains 9 residues. CDR1 and CDR2 (germline): GTSNPN, SVGIG (reference sequence). The CDR3 here is CAVGPPQYF. The CDR3 DNA is TGTGCTGTGGGACCCCCGCAGTACTTC.

The rearrangement uses TRBV30 and TRBJ1-1; possible D gene TRBD1, 6 bases. CDR1 GTSNPN and CDR2 SVGIG come from the germline V gene (reference sequence). The CDR3 spans 12 residues. V shed 0 bases and J shed 6 bases, with 8 bases lying between them. CDR3 bases: TGTGCCTGGAGTGTTGGGGGCCCTGAAGCTTTCTTT. This gives the protein CAWSVGGPEAFF.

The V and J genes are TRBV27 and TRBJ1-2, with 8 bases identical to TRBD1. This CDR3 contains 14 residues. Germline V CDR1 and CDR2: MNHEY, SMNVEV (reference sequence). The junction had 9 bases not matched to a gene; V was cut back by 5 bases and J by 7 bases. The CDR3 coding sequence is TGTGCCAGCAGTAAGCAGGGGGCCGCGGCTGGCTACACCTTC. It translates to CASSKQGAAAGYTF.

The genes are TRBV6-5 and TRBJ2-1, with D uncertain. The CDR3 has 14 amino acids. The V gene's germline CDR1 is MNHEY and CDR2 SVGAGI. Trimming took off 6 bases at V and 12 bases at J, with 21 bases between the two ends. Here the CDR3 reads CASRRLGQSIGQFF. The CDR3 bases are TGTGCCAGCAGACGCCTCGGGCAGTCCATCGGGCAGTTCTTC.

The J gene is TRBJ1-5, the V gene TRBV28; D is uncertain. With 2 bases removed from V and 4 bases from J, the gap between germline ends came to 9 bases. CDR1 is MDHEN and CDR2 is SYDVKM in the germline V gene. The CDR3 has 14 amino acids. CDR3 bases: TGTGCCAGCAGTTTACCTCGTCCGAATCAGCCCCAGCATTTT. Its protein product is CASSLPRPNQPQHF.

The gene calls are TRBV19 and TRBJ1-4; D remains ambiguous. The V and J ends lost 7 bases and 3 bases respectively, with 9 bases between them. The CDR3 length is 13 residues. Germline CDR1 and CDR2: LNHDA and SQIVND (reference sequence). For the CDR3, the DNA is TGTGCCAGTAAGGGCTGGGCTAATGAAAAACTGTTTTTT. Its protein is CASKGWANEKLFF. Complete variable domain (other parts from reference TRBV19 and TRBJ1-4): DGGITQSPKYLFRKEGQNVTLSCEQNLNHDAMYWYRQDPGQGLRLIYYSQIVNDFQKGDIAEGYSVSREKKESFPLTVTSAQKNPTAFYLCASKGWANEKLFFGSGTQLSVL.

The chain links TRBV7-2 to TRBJ2-6; no reliable D call. The V end was cut by 1 base, the J end by 0 bases, with 13 bases between. The CDR3 covers 18 residues. From germline, CDR1 is SGHTA and CDR2 FQGNSA. DNA for the CDR3: TGTGCCAGCAGCTTAGTGGTCTGGGGTTCCTCTGGGGCCAACGTCCTGACTTTC. Protein: CASSLVVWGSSGANVLTF.

There are a few counts of this clone. V usage is TRBV5-1 and J usage is TRBJ1-1, with D possibly matching TRBD1 (5 bases). The CDR3 is made up of 15 amino acids. The ends were cut back, 0 bases at V and 6 bases at J, with 15 bases in the middle. Per germline, CDR1 SGHRS and CDR2 YFSETQ. The DNA for the CDR3 is TGCGCCAGCAGCTTGGAGGTGGGGGATCGGGCTGAAGCTTTCTTT. Protein: CASSLEVGDRAEAFF.

V usage is TRBV5-6 and J usage is TRBJ1-5; D gene ambiguous. V dropped 2 bases and J dropped 4 bases, with 4 bases sitting between them. The length of the CDR3 is 12 residues. Looked up from germline, CDR1 is SGHDT and CDR2 is YYEEEE. This CDR3 is CASSFGNQPQHF. DNA of the CDR3: TGTGCCAGCAGCTTTGGGAATCAGCCCCAGCATTTT.

This chain links TRBV19 with TRBJ1-2; D gene unclear. Trimming pared 6 bases from V and 7 bases from J, leaving 21 bases between. Germline V gene sequence: CDR1 LNHDA, CDR2 SQIVND (reference sequence). CDR3 length: 15 amino acids. The CDR3 reads CASSLSTPLDLGYTF. The CDR3 region has the DNA TGTGCCAGTAGCCTGTCGACACCACTGGATCTTGGCTACACCTTC.

The V call is TRBV25-1, the J call TRBJ1-1; the D gene is possibly TRBD1 (6 bases). The germline V gene has CDR1 MGHDK and CDR2 SYGVNS. The germline V and J ends were trimmed by 3 bases and 8 bases, with 13 bases remaining between them. This CDR3 is built from 13 residues. For the CDR3, the DNA is TGTGCCAGCAGTGATCACCACAGGGCCGAAGCTTTCTTT. Translating gives CASSDHHRAEAFF.

This chain uses TRBV19 with TRBJ2-7, with TRBD2 as a possible D gene (5 bases). The germline V gene encodes CDR1 LNHDA and CDR2 SQIVND (reference sequence). This CDR3 region has 14 residues. V was cut by 2 bases and J by 1 base, with 9 bases left in between. DNA for the CDR3: TGTGCCAGTAGTATATATACGGGATCCTACGAGCAGTACTTC. This gives the protein CASSIYTGSYEQYF.

The chain uses TRBV24-1 and TRBJ2-1; no definite D call. V dropped 2 bases and J dropped 4 bases, with 8 bases sitting between them. This CDR3 has 14 residues. Looked up from germline, CDR1 is KGHDR and CDR2 is SFDVKD. The CDR3 spells CATSDSRVYNEQFF. In DNA form, the CDR3 reads TGTGCCACCAGTGATTCTAGGGTATACAATGAGCAGTTCTTC.

Turning to this clone: The sample contains more than one DNA sequence encoding this CDR3. This chain connects TRBV20-1 to TRBJ1-1, with D perhaps TRBD1 (5 bases). The CDR3 extends over 14 amino acids. V was trimmed by 3 bases and J by 0 bases, leaving 11 bases between them. Germline V gene sequence: CDR1 DFQATT, CDR2 SNEGSKA (reference sequence). Here the CDR3 reads CSASTRGLNTEAFF. The CDR3 bases are TGCAGTGCTAGTACGCGGGGGTTGAACACTGAAGCTTTCTTT.

The chain recombines TRBV6-5 with TRBJ2-1; 7 bases line up with TRBD2. CDR1 MNHEY and CDR2 SVGAGI come from the germline V gene. Germline trimming cut 5 bases from V and 6 bases from J; bases unmatched to any gene: 4. The CDR3 loop spans 13 amino acids. CDR3 in DNA: TGTGCCAGCAGTAGCGGGACCAGCAATGAGCAGTTCTTC. Translating gives CASSSGTSNEQFF.